One sample yielded the 13 T cell receptor beta chains listed below, sequenced in a study of T cells in Graves' hyperthyroidism and ophthalmopathy (dated by TCRdb to about 2019). The library was produced with multiplex PCR. Sequencing relied on an Illumina HiSeq 2000. The TCR beta CDR3 regions were amplified from RNA transcripts. For the first round of RT-PCR on the TCR CDR3, the HTBI primer set was used together with the Qiagen OneStep RT-PCR kit. Starting from the raw public reads, TCRdb applied fastp trimming at Q25, assembled clones with MiXCR and retained in-frame beta chains. Each entry merges the rows of one CDR3 protein and shows their most common DNA and genes. Recorded for this sample are around 570,000 distinct CDR3 sequences; roughly 21% of them occurred a single time. The ten largest clones add up to about 50% of the sample. The sample comprised blood. These receptors were obtained from a man aged 40-55 years with Graves' ophthalmopathy.

The table lists this clonotype with a few counts. This chain uses TRBV7-2 with TRBJ1-2; possible D gene TRBD1, 5 bases. Trimming removed 1 base at V and 4 bases at J, with 10 bases between. The CDR3 totals 14 residues. In germline, CDR1 is SGHTA, CDR2 FQGNSA. CDR3 in amino acids: CASSLDRDGYGYTF. CDR3 coding DNA: TGTGCCAGCAGCTTAGATCGGGACGGCTATGGCTACACCTTC.

The chain links TRBV5-1 to TRBJ2-5; 10 nucleotides match TRBD1. The CDR3 sequence is 14 residues long. V shed 6 bases, J shed 5 bases, and the junction held 7 bases outside the gene matches. The germline V gene encodes CDR1 SGHRS and CDR2 YFSETQ. The CDR3 DNA follows: TGCGCCAGCAACCCGACAGGGGGCGGGGAGACCCAGTACTTC. It translates to CASNPTGGGETQYF.

As concerns this clonotype: It may be a read error: a sequence one base away is much more abundant. This chain uses TRBV27 with TRBJ2-5, with D tentatively TRBD1 or TRBD2 (5 bases each). The germline gives CDR1 MNHEY, CDR2 SMNVEV (reference sequence). CDR3 length equals 12 residues. V was trimmed by 7 bases and J by 4 bases, leaving 10 bases between them. In nucleotides, the CDR3 is TGTGCCAGCATGGGGGATGGAGAGACCCAGTACTTC. This encodes CASMGDGETQYF.

This clonotype came up many times. The chain has TRBV7-2 and TRBJ2-1; D unclear. Per germline, CDR1 SGHTA and CDR2 FQGNSA. V lost 5 bases to trimming and J lost 8 bases, with 19 bases between them. The CDR3 contains 15 residues. The CDR3, as DNA: TGTGCCAGCAGCCAAACGTCCTCTAGTCGGGATGAGCAGTTCTTC. Encoded protein: CASSQTSSSRDEQFF.

This chain uses TRBV5-1 with TRBJ2-7, with TRBD2 as a possible D gene (5 bases). Germline V gives CDR1 SGHRS, CDR2 YFSETQ. This CDR3 is built from 15 residues. Deletions cut 0 bases from V and 4 bases from J, with 14 bases between. The CDR3: CASSLEPVRLYEQYF. The CDR3 nucleotides are TGCGCCAGCAGCTTGGAACCGGTAAGACTATACGAGCAGTACTTC.

The chain has TRBV18 and TRBJ1-2; TRBD1 matches 9 bases. V shed 2 bases, J shed 7 bases, and the junction held 5 bases outside the gene matches. The V gene's germline CDR1 is KGHSH and CDR2 LQKENI. This CDR3 has 14 residues. Here the CDR3 DNA reads TGTGCCAGCTCACCAATGACAGGGGGTGCTGGCTACACCTTC. Protein product: CASSPMTGGAGYTF.

With respect to this clonotype: At one end the junction does not follow the germline gene, possibly because of a read error. The V gene is TRBV11-2, the J gene TRBJ1-2; unclear D gene. This CDR3 contains 16 residues. Germline V gene lookup returns CDR1 SGHAT and CDR2 FQNNGV. Here the CDR3 reads CASSLEGPPTNYGYTF. CDR3 in DNA: TGTGCCAGCAGTTTAGAAGGACCCCCAACTAACTATGGCTACACCTTC.

Only a few counts were recorded for this clonotype. The chain employs TRBV11-2 and TRBJ1-5, with D unclear. The CDR3 has 13 residues. The V end lost 4 bases, the J end lost 3 bases, and 7 bases lay between the germline ends. Germline CDR1 SGHAT, CDR2 FQNNGV. CDR3 DNA sequence: TGTGCCAGCAGCTCACAATACAATCAGCCCCAGCATTTT. Amino acid sequence: CASSSQYNQPQHF.

This clonotype was observed a single time. J is TRBJ2-6 and V is TRBV18; no clear D gene. The CDR3 consists of 17 residues. Germline V gene lookup returns CDR1 KGHSH and CDR2 LQKENI. Trimming took off 6 bases at V and 0 bases at J, with 15 bases between the two ends. The CDR3 nucleotides read TGTGCCAGCTCCCCATTTCAAGGCCGCTCTGGGGCCAACGTCCTGACTTTC. It yields the protein CASSPFQGRSGANVLTF.

The J gene is TRBJ2-3, the V gene TRBV28; TRBD1 agrees at 9 bases. The CDR3 loop spans 14 amino acids. Per the germline V gene, CDR1 is MDHEN and CDR2 is SYDVKM. The V gene end was trimmed by 4 bases and the J gene end by 8 bases; junction bases not matched to a gene: 7. The CDR3 protein is CASSSGTGYGTQYF. The CDR3 nucleotides are TGTGCCAGCAGTTCCGGGACAGGGTATGGTACGCAGTATTTT. Drawing the rest from reference TRBV28 and TRBJ2-3, the complete variable domain is DVKVTQSSRYLVKRTGEKVFLECVQDMDHENMFWYRQDPGLGLRLIYFSYDVKMKEKGDIPEGYSVSREKKERFSLILESASTNQTSMYLCASSSGTGYGTQYFGPGTRLTVL.

The chain recombines TRBV27 with TRBJ2-7; TRBD1 aligns across 10 bases. CDR3 size: 16 residues. V lost 5 bases to trimming and J lost 2 bases; unmatched junction nucleotides: 9. Germline CDR1 and CDR2: MNHEY and SMNVEV (reference sequence). CDR3 bases: TGTGCCAGCAGTCGAGACCGGGACAGGGGAGCCTACGAGCAGTACTTC. Its protein product is CASSRDRDRGAYEQYF.

At least ten counts were recorded for this clonotype. The chain joins TRBV5-1 to TRBJ2-1, with 7 bases that match TRBD1. The CDR3 loop spans 17 amino acids. Germline V gene lookup returns CDR1 SGHRS and CDR2 YFSETQ. V gave up 0 bases and J gave up 4 bases; unmatched junction bases: 10. CDR3 sequence: CASSLAQAGGAYNEQFF. The CDR3 DNA follows: TGCGCCAGCAGCTTGGCCCAAGCAGGGGGAGCGTACAATGAGCAGTTCTTC.

This clonotype showed up just a few times. The chain is built from TRBV20-1 and TRBJ2-1; 7 bases fit TRBD2. The CDR3 covers 17 residues. V shed 6 bases, J shed 5 bases, and the junction held 19 bases outside the gene matches. Germline V gene sequence: CDR1 DFQATT, CDR2 SNEGSKA (reference sequence). The CDR3 here is CSATRDFGAGVHNEQFF. CDR3 nucleotide sequence: TGCAGTGCCACAAGGGACTTTGGGGCGGGAGTACACAATGAGCAGTTCTTC.